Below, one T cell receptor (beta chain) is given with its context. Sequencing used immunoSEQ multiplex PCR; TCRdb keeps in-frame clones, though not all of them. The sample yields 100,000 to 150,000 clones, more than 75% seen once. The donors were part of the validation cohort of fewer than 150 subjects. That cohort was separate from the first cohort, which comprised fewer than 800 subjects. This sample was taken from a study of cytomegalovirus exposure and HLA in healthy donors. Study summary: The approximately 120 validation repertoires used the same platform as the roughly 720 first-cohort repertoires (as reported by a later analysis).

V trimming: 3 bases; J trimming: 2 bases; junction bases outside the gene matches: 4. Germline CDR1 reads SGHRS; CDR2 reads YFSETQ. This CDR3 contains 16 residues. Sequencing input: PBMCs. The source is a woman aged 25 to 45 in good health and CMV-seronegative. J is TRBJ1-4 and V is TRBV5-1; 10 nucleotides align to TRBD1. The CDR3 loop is CASSSGQGSTNEKLFF. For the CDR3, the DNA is TGCGCCAGCAGCTCGGGACAGGGGAGCACTAATGAAAAACTGTTTTTT.